One T cell receptor beta chain is described in this entry. This record belongs to a study of blood T cell repertoires in COVID-19. Study summary: Researchers got acute and convalescent COVID-19 samples from the United States, Italy and Spain. T cells, B-cell-depleted T cells, or PBMCs supplied cDNA or gDNA.

Germline CDR1 PRHDT, CDR2 FYEKMQ (reference sequence). The CDR3 is 14 amino acids. V was shortened by 0 bases and J by 2 bases, with 8 bases between the two germline ends. Participants were aged about 18 to 95 years, lived in some 23 US areas, and enrolled virtually. Donors in Cohort 3 who had recovered were those with two negative PCRs, healthcare professional clearance, or resolution of their symptoms. Sequencing was performed with immunoSEQ multiplex PCR; in TCRdb, only in-frame clones are kept and a portion is missing. The sample includes hundreds of thousands of clones, 80% to 90% seen only once; the top ten take more than 8.5%.

The origin of this receptor is a young woman who had recovered from COVID-19. The specimen sequenced was PBMCs or T cells enriched from blood (not recorded which). V usage is TRBV13 and J usage is TRBJ2-7, with D hard to call. This CDR3 is CASSLGRLTYEQYF. The CDR3 nucleotides read TGTGCCAGCAGCTTAGGGAGATTAACCTACGAGCAGTACTTC.